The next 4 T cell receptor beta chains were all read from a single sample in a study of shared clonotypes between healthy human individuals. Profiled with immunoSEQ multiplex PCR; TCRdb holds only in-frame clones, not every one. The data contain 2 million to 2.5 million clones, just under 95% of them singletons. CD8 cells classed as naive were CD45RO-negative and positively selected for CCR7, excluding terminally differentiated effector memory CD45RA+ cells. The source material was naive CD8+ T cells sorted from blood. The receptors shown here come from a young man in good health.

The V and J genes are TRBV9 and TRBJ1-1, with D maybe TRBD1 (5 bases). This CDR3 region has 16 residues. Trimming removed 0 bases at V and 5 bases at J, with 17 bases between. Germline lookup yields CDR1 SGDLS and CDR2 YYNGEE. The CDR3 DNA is TGTGCCAGCAGCGTAGAGGTGGGGGGTGAGTGGACTGAAGCTTTCTTT. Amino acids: CASSVEVGGEWTEAFF.

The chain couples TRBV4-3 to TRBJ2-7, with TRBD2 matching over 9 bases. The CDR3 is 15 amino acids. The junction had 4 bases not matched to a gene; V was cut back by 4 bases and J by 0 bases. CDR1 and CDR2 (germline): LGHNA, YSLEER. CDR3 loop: CASSRTSDVSYEQYF. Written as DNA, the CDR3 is TGCGCCAGCAGCCGGACTAGCGATGTCTCCTACGAGCAGTACTTC.

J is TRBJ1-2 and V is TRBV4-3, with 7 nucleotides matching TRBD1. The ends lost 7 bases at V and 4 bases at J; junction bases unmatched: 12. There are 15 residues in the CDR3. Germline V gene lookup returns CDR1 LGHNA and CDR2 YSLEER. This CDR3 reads CASMPGGGPGYGYTF. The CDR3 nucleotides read TGCGCCAGCATGCCAGGGGGAGGCCCGGGCTATGGCTACACCTTC.

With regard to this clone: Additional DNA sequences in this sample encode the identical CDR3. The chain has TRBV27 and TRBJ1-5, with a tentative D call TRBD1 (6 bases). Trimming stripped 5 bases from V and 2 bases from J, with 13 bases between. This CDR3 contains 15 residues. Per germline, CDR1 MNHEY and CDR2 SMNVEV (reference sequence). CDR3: CASSPTGYGNQPQHF. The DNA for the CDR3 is TGTGCCAGCAGTCCGACAGGCTACGGCAATCAGCCCCAGCATTTT.